This T cell receptor beta chain was identified during a study of technical replicates of blood from a handful of donors. TCRdb's copy holds only in-frame clones and misses some; the assay was immunoSEQ multiplex PCR. The repertoire consists of more than 90,000 clones, with under 96% occurring once and the leading ten covering over 0.2%. V was trimmed by 6 bases and J by 3 bases, leaving 12 bases between them. The CDR3 is made up of 13 amino acids. Per the germline V gene, CDR1 is MNHEY and CDR2 is SVGAGI. The sequencing input was T cells isolated from PBMCs. The sequence came from a human donor in good health. This chain joins TRBV6-5 and TRBJ2-7; D unclear. This chain's CDR3 is CASSLSPLYEQYF. The DNA for the CDR3 is TGTGCCAGCAGCTTGAGCCCTCTCTACGAGCAGTACTTC.